The clone carrying this T cell receptor beta chain was recorded at least ten times. Its matching antigen is unknown. This entry belongs to a study of HIV-infected patients and healthy controls. The study's findings and limits: Treated samples reflected only about three months of therapy, arguably too short to observe immune reconstitution. HLA types of the donors remained undetermined.

The CDR3 is made up of 17 amino acids. Germline CDR1 and CDR2: MDHEN and SYDVKM. V shed 7 bases and J 9 bases; nucleotides not matched to a gene: 17. Alpha and beta constant-region primers primed reverse transcription of approximately 460 ng RNA. Separate chain-specific third strand synthesis with multiplexing indices produced the alpha and beta libraries. MiXCR, applied by TCRdb to the 5' RACE reads, yields one record per CDR3 protein. The table lists some 4,800 distinct CDR3 sequences, around 5.5% of them singletons. Antiretroviral therapy had run roughly three months, about 14 weeks, before follow-up blood collection. Whole blood was used without fractionation, so all unsorted peripheral T cells were included.

The starting material was blood, obtained during antiretroviral therapy. V is TRBV28 and J is TRBJ2-1; 11 bases line up with TRBD2. The TCR comes from an adult with HIV infection. CDR3 residues: CASTLGKLAGAVGEQFF. Written as DNA, the CDR3 is TGTGCCAGCACTCTGGGGAAACTAGCGGGAGCTGTGGGTGAGCAGTTCTTC.